Listed here is a single TCR beta chain. The germline V gene has CDR1 SGHVS and CDR2 FQNEAQ. The V gene lost 5 bases and the J gene lost 6 bases, with 13 bases spanning the gap. This CDR3 is built from 13 residues. These data are taken from a study of technical replicates of blood from several donors. Some clones are missing from TCRdb's copy, which holds only in-frame ones; the method was immunoSEQ multiplex PCR. The sample lists roughly 72,000 clones, over 85% occurring once. Sequences were obtained from T cells isolated from PBMCs. This TCR derives from a human donor in good health. The chain joins TRBV7-8 to TRBJ2-5, with D perhaps matching TRBD2 (5 bases). The CDR3: CASSVRWEQTQYF. CDR3 sequence (DNA): TGTGCCAGCAGCGTCCGCTGGGAGCAGACCCAGTACTTC.